This T cell receptor (beta chain) is from a study of human T cells and chemical hapten exposure (dated by TCRdb to the early 2020s). With respect to the entire study: For sensitization, 2% DPC in acetone was applied to an approximately 2 cm by approximately 2 cm area of upper inner arm skin. Throughout the study period of 20 to 30 weeks, patients also received therapeutic DPC doses to the scalp every week. Patch testing was performed on the upper back with Finn chambers containing 0.01% DPC, and the patch tests were scored after 6 days according to International Contact Dermatitis Research Group standards. Alopecia areata with under or over 50% scalp involvement, alopecia totalis and alopecia universalis were represented in the patient cohort, which was mostly female. Libraries were pooled for sequencing, and per-sample TCR yields varied mainly because of small differences in library volumes within the pool. This study followed changes in the peripheral blood TCR repertoire in vivo during primary and secondary sensitization of alopecia patients to the hapten diphenylcyclopropenone (DPC). Blood samples were taken from patients before sensitization (week 0) and at 2, 6 and about 24 weeks after DPC sensitization. For TCR sequencing, blood came from 25 to 35 alopecia patients at anywhere from one to four time points (pre-sensitization, 2, 6 and 24 weeks). General conclusions and limits of the study: DPC sensitization did not change the number of TCRs with a frequency above 1 in 1000, and there was no evidence of changes in global repertoire structure. Compared with pre-sensitization or healthy control sets, expanded TCRs formed significantly more large CDR3 similarity clusters, which is consistent with antigen-driven responses. A positive correlation was found between the number of PT1 expanded TCRs and patch test score, with significance reached at thresholds 8, 16 and 32 but not 4. After repeated subsampling, changes were observed in the strength of the expansion versus patch-test correlation and in the threshold at which the correlation became significant. Because every patient had alopecia, a presumed autoimmune disease, the patients' immune response might differ from that of healthy individuals.

On this clonotype itself: Its recognized antigen is unknown. No much larger clone exists at a distance of one base, and base qualities are not known.

Library preparation employed RACE. Sequencing took place on a NextSeq 500. Library preparation attached unique molecular identifiers to individual cDNA molecules for quantitative, reproducible TCR counting. For every blood RNA sample, sequencing covered both the TCR alpha and TCR beta chains. The authors processed their data as follows. The median number of TCRs per sample was 95,638, ranging from about 20,000 to 700,000. V, J and CDR3 annotation of the TCR reads was performed with the Decombinator software suite. Every sample was subsampled to the same number of TCRs (28,000) for the PS versus PT1 abundance plots. Expanded TCRs were defined as absent before sensitization and observed at least eight times at the 2-week time point. The raw public data were reprocessed by TCRdb itself: fastp quality trimming at Q25, MiXCR clonotype calling, in-frame beta chains only. Rows are unified per CDR3 protein, each entry keeping the most common DNA and genes. TCRdb's processing, not the study's, gives the V and J calls here. Within this sample are a few hundred thousand distinct CDR3 sequences, with 4.5% to 5.5% of them counted one time only. The ten top clones hold approximately 8.2% of the sample.

For CDR1 and CDR2, the germline V gene lists SGHRS and YFSETQ. The CDR3 covers 14 residues, taking in both the cysteine and the phenylalanine. Left in the record is the CDR3 DNA by itself, 42 bases read in frame from the first base. The junction carries 7 bases between V and J, which are trimmed by 0 bases and 3 bases respectively. Read against the paper, the sample's time point label means: pre-sensitization, week 0. Taken with the paper, the label for treatment or condition translates to: therapeutic diphenylcyclopropenone sensitization with weekly scalp DPC. At each patch-test visit, blood was drawn before the patch test was applied. To be eligible, patients had to be aged 18 to 70, diagnosed with alopecia and judged suitable for DPC therapy, while pregnant patients were excluded. Total RNA was extracted from unfractionated whole blood collected in Tempus Blood RNA tubes.

The receptor chain draws on TRBV5-1 and TRBJ2-4, with the D gene not clear enough to name. The sequence was collected from a woman aged 18 to 35 with alopecia areata. Some clones in this sample may be carry-over from other donors' samples. Here the sequenced sample was whole blood, taken in connection with sensitization to the hapten diphenylcyclopropenone (DPC). At the DNA level, the sequence is TGCGCCAGCAGCTTGGACAGCTTCAAAAACATTCAGTACTTC. This translates into CASSLDSFKNIQYF.